The rows below give T cell receptor beta chains drawn from one sample of a study of T cell repertoires in cytomegalovirus infection. TCRdb fed the reads into MiXCR, producing one record per CDR3 protein. The profile shows 300,000 or so distinct CDR3 sequences, 20% to 30% of them singletons. Sample: PBMCs. These receptors all stem from a human donor in good health (CMV status not recorded). Some clones in this sample may be carry-over from other donors' samples. Each CDR3 is given with its conserved first and last residue. The order of the fields is CDR3 DNA, CDR3 protein, D gene, J gene, clone size, V gene. The D gene is left open where the match is weak. For some rows the clone size is stated as once, few or many, or as a class when expanded; others skip it.

CDR3nt: TGTGCCAGCAGCTATCGGGTTCAAGAGACCCAGTACTTC; CDR3aa: CASSYRVQETQYF; d_gene: .; j_gene: TRBJ2-5; abundance: .; v_gene: TRBV7-2
CDR3nt: TGTGCCAGCAGCGTACTCGGACTAGCGGGCGTACAAGAGACCCAGTACTTC; CDR3aa: CASSVLGLAGVQETQYF; d_gene: TRBD2; j_gene: TRBJ2-5; abundance: many; v_gene: TRBV7-2
CDR3nt: TGCAGTGCTAGCGATACGAACCAGCCCCAGCATTTT; CDR3aa: CSASDTNQPQHF; d_gene: .; j_gene: TRBJ1-5; abundance: few; v_gene: TRBV20-1
CDR3nt: TGCAGCGCCTACAGCGGACCCCCTCAAGAGACCCAGTACTTC; CDR3aa: CSAYSGPPQETQYF; d_gene: .; j_gene: TRBJ2-5; abundance: .; v_gene: TRBV29-1
CDR3nt: TGTGCCAGCAGCTTAGGGGGACTGAGCCAAGAGACCCAGTACTTC; CDR3aa: CASSLGGLSQETQYF; d_gene: .; j_gene: TRBJ2-5; abundance: .; v_gene: TRBV7-2
CDR3nt: TGTGCCAGCAGTTTAAGCAGGACGGCGAACACTGAAGCTTTCTTT; CDR3aa: CASSLSRTANTEAFF; d_gene: .; j_gene: TRBJ1-1; abundance: .; v_gene: TRBV12-3/TRBV12-4
CDR3nt: TGCAGTGCTAGAGATGGGCAGGGAGGAGAGACCCAGTACTTC; CDR3aa: CSARDGQGGETQYF; d_gene: .; j_gene: TRBJ2-5; abundance: .; v_gene: TRBV20-1
CDR3nt: TGTGCCAGCAGCCGACGGTTCGCCTACGAGCAGTACTTC; CDR3aa: CASSRRFAYEQYF; d_gene: .; j_gene: TRBJ2-7; abundance: many; v_gene: TRBV7-2
CDR3nt: TGCGCCAGCAGCCATGGGACGGCCGGATGGGCCTATAATTCACCCCTCCACTTT; CDR3aa: CASSHGTAGWAYNSPLHF; d_gene: .; j_gene: TRBJ1-6; abundance: few; v_gene: TRBV4-1
CDR3nt: TGTGCCAGCAGCCGGCCGGGCGGGGGGGCGAACACCGGGGAGCTGTTTTTT; CDR3aa: CASSRPGGGANTGELFF; d_gene: TRBD2; j_gene: TRBJ2-2; abundance: many; v_gene: TRBV7-2
CDR3nt: TGCAGTGCTAGCTGGACTAGCGGGGGGTTGAAGGAGACCCAGTACTTC; CDR3aa: CSASWTSGGLKETQYF; d_gene: TRBD2; j_gene: TRBJ2-5; abundance: .; v_gene: TRBV20-1
CDR3nt: TGTGCCAGCAGCGGAGGGGGACTAGCGGGAGTAGGCTATGAGCAGTTCTTC; CDR3aa: CASSGGGLAGVGYEQFF; d_gene: TRBD2; j_gene: TRBJ2-1; abundance: .; v_gene: TRBV7-9
CDR3nt: TGCAGTGCTAGAGATACGCCGGGGCTGAACACTGAAGCTTTCTTT; CDR3aa: CSARDTPGLNTEAFF; d_gene: .; j_gene: TRBJ1-1; abundance: .; v_gene: TRBV20-1
CDR3nt: TGTGCCAGCAGCTTAAGGGACACCGACTCACCCCTCCACTTT; CDR3aa: CASSLRDTDSPLHF; d_gene: .; j_gene: TRBJ1-6; abundance: few; v_gene: TRBV11-2
CDR3nt: TGTGCCAGCAGTCCCAACCGTCCGGGGACAGGCTCTGGGGCCAACGTCCTGACTTTC; CDR3aa: CASSPNRPGTGSGANVLTF; d_gene: TRBD1; j_gene: TRBJ2-6; abundance: .; v_gene: TRBV28
CDR3nt: TGTGCCAGCAGCCGGACCCCGTTGGGGGAGCAGTACTTC; CDR3aa: CASSRTPLGEQYF; d_gene: .; j_gene: TRBJ2-7; abundance: .; v_gene: TRBV6-5
CDR3nt: TGTGCCAGTAGTCCCGGGACAGGGTTCACTGATACGCAGTATTTT; CDR3aa: CASSPGTGFTDTQYF; d_gene: TRBD1; j_gene: TRBJ2-3; abundance: many; v_gene: TRBV19
CDR3nt: TGTGCCATCAGGGGACAGGGGTCCCAAGAGACCCAGTACTTC; CDR3aa: CAIRGQGSQETQYF; d_gene: TRBD1; j_gene: TRBJ2-5; abundance: .; v_gene: TRBV10-3
CDR3nt: TGTGCCAGCAGCTTAGGACTAGCGGGAGTCCCAGGCTCCTACAATGAGCAGTTCTTC; CDR3aa: CASSLGLAGVPGSYNEQFF; d_gene: TRBD2; j_gene: TRBJ2-1; abundance: .; v_gene: TRBV7-2
CDR3nt: TGTGCCAGCAGCCCGGGACCTCCGGTGGGTGCGGGCAATGAGCAGTTCTTC; CDR3aa: CASSPGPPVGAGNEQFF; d_gene: .; j_gene: TRBJ2-1; abundance: .; v_gene: TRBV3-1
CDR3nt: TGTGCCAGCAGTTTAGGAAGGGGGACAGGGCTATACAATGAGCAGTTCTTC; CDR3aa: CASSLGRGTGLYNEQFF; d_gene: TRBD1; j_gene: TRBJ2-1; abundance: few; v_gene: TRBV27
CDR3nt: TGTGCCAGCAGTTTAAGGCTAGCGGGGTTGGGGACAGATACGCAGTATTTT; CDR3aa: CASSLRLAGLGTDTQYF; d_gene: TRBD2; j_gene: TRBJ2-3; abundance: few; v_gene: TRBV12-3/TRBV12-4
CDR3nt: TGCAGCGTTGGAGGGCAGAACTATGGCTACACCTTC; CDR3aa: CSVGGQNYGYTF; d_gene: .; j_gene: TRBJ1-2; abundance: .; v_gene: TRBV29-1
CDR3nt: TGTGCCAGCAGCTTGAGGGGGCGGTACGAGCAGTACTTC; CDR3aa: CASSLRGRYEQYF; d_gene: TRBD1; j_gene: TRBJ2-7; abundance: few; v_gene: TRBV5-6
CDR3nt: TGCGCCAGCAGCTTGGGACAGGGGATAACCGGGGAGCTGTTTTTT; CDR3aa: CASSLGQGITGELFF; d_gene: TRBD1; j_gene: TRBJ2-2; abundance: .; v_gene: TRBV5-1
CDR3nt: TGTGCCAGCGTTAGGACAGGGGGCAGCACCGGGGAGCTGTTTTTT; CDR3aa: CASVRTGGSTGELFF; d_gene: TRBD1; j_gene: TRBJ2-2; abundance: .; v_gene: TRBV2
CDR3nt: TGTGCCAGCAGCGTAGCAGATAGCGGAGGGGGTCGAGAGCAGTTCTTC; CDR3aa: CASSVADSGGGREQFF; d_gene: .; j_gene: TRBJ2-1; abundance: .; v_gene: TRBV9
CDR3nt: TGCAGTGCACACTCGGGGGACAGGGGGACAGATACGCAGTATTTT; CDR3aa: CSAHSGDRGTDTQYF; d_gene: TRBD1; j_gene: TRBJ2-3; abundance: .; v_gene: TRBV20-1
CDR3nt: TGTGCCACCAAGACTTGGCCCGACAATGAGCAGTTCTTC; CDR3aa: CATKTWPDNEQFF; d_gene: .; j_gene: TRBJ2-1; abundance: few; v_gene: TRBV24-1